This TCR beta chain was sequenced for a study of shared clonotypes between healthy human individuals. Study outcomes and limitations: Depth was large, yet rarefaction showed that sorted-subset sequencing was incomplete.

Every one of the donors was a Caucasian adult that lived in Nashville, Tennessee. Germline V gene data show CDR1 as MDHEN and CDR2 as SYDVKM. V gave up 6 bases and J gave up 7 bases; unmatched junction bases: 10. This CDR3 spans 14 amino acids. Sequencing was at deep level. Only in-frame clones appear in the TCRdb table, and some are missing; sequencing was by immunoSEQ multiplex PCR. The sample records roughly 1.4 million clones, 98% being singletons. Comment on this clone: The target antigen is unknown.

Sequenced sample: naive CD4+ T cells sorted from blood. Subset meaning: CD45RA+ positively selected. The chain links TRBV28 to TRBJ2-7, with TRBD1 identical over 9 bases. This TCR was recovered from a man younger than 40 in good health. Here the CDR3 reads CASSQRTGAGEQYF. The CDR3 nucleotides are TGTGCCAGCAGCCAAAGGACAGGGGCGGGGGAGCAGTACTTC.